These 18 T cell receptor beta chains came from one sample sequenced in a study of T cell repertoires in cytomegalovirus infection. MiXCR was run by TCRdb on the reads, yielding one entry per CDR3 protein. The sample consists of about 180,000 distinct CDR3 sequences, about 15% of them appearing once. Sequencing used CD8+ T cells from PBMCs. The receptors were sampled from a human donor in good health (CMV status not recorded). Some clones in this sample may be carry-over from other donors' samples.

The rearrangement joins TRBV25-1 to TRBJ1-1, with D possibly being TRBD1 (5 bases). This CDR3 has 15 residues. CDR1 MGHDK and CDR2 SYGVNS come from the germline V gene. Trimming cost V 6 bases and J 4 bases, with 18 bases left between them. The DNA for the CDR3 is TGTGCCAGCAGAGACCCCCAAAGGGGAGTCACTGAAGCTTTCTTT. Translating gives CASRDPQRGVTEAFF.

V is TRBV29-1 and J is TRBJ2-7, with no clear D. The CDR3 is 13 residues long. V lost 1 base, J lost 1 base, and 8 bases lay in between. The germline CDR1 and CDR2 sequences are SQVTM and ANQGSEA. The CDR3 spells CSVEVGYSYEQYF. The DNA of the CDR3 is TGCAGCGTTGAAGTAGGTTATTCCTACGAGCAGTACTTC.

This clonotype was counted a single time. V is TRBV6-5 and J is TRBJ2-7, with a weak D call TRBD1 (6 bases). This CDR3 has 18 amino acids. Per germline, CDR1 MNHEY and CDR2 SVGAGI. Deletions cut 4 bases from V and 5 bases from J, with 27 bases between. As DNA, the CDR3 is TGTGCCAGCAGTTCGAAACGGTTGGACAGCCCCGTGGTGGACGAGCAGTACTTC. It is translated as CASSSKRLDSPVVDEQYF.

The chain couples TRBV7-9 to TRBJ2-1; D is undetermined. CDR1 and CDR2 from the germline V gene are SEHNR and FQNEAQ (reference sequence). V was pared by 7 bases and J by 2 bases, with 15 bases between. The CDR3 contains 15 residues. The CDR3 here is CASMTEFSPYNEQFF. In DNA, the CDR3 is TGTGCCAGCATGACGGAATTCAGCCCCTACAATGAGCAGTTCTTC. The whole variable domain, remainder taken from reference TRBV7-9 and TRBJ2-1, is DTGVSQNPRHKITKRGQNVTFRCDPISEHNRLYWYRQTLGQGPEFLTYFQNEAQLEKSRLLSDRFSAERPKGSFSTLEIQRTEQGDSAMYLCASMTEFSPYNEQFFGPGTRLTVL.

The table lists this clonotype with a few counts. The chain links TRBV7-9 to TRBJ2-7; D uncertain. This CDR3 comprises 14 residues. Germline V lookup: CDR1 SEHNR, CDR2 FQNEAQ (reference sequence). Trimming removed 2 bases from V and 2 bases from J, with 10 bases in between. CDR3 sequence reads: CASSLIGRTYEQYF. The CDR3 nucleotides are TGTGCCAGCAGCTTAATTGGCAGAACCTACGAGCAGTACTTC.

This clonotype came up a few times. In DNA form, the CDR3 reads TGTGCCAGCAGCCTACAATCCCGGGACCCCATTCTAGGCTACACCTTC. Protein product: CASSLQSRDPILGYTF. V and J are TRBV7-2 and TRBJ1-2; possible D gene TRBD1, 5 bases. The CDR3 extends over 16 amino acids. Germline CDR1 reads SGHTA; CDR2 reads FQGNSA. V was cut by 5 bases and J by 8 bases, with 24 bases left in between.

This chain uses TRBV7-2 with TRBJ1-2; TRBD1 matches 7 bases. The CDR3 totals 15 residues. Trimming at V came to 0 bases and at J to 3 bases, leaving 4 bases not matched to a gene. Germline V gene sequence: CDR1 SGHTA, CDR2 FQGNSA. CDR3 bases: TGTGCCAGCAGCTTAGCGGCAGGGGGGGACTATGGCTACACCTTC. This gives the protein CASSLAAGGDYGYTF.

CDR3 amino acids: CASSARYQETQYF. DNA of the CDR3: TGTGCCAGCAGTGCTAGGTACCAAGAGACCCAGTACTTC. The chain links TRBV6-6 to TRBJ2-5, with D unresolved. Trimming removed 5 bases from V and 0 bases from J, with 7 bases in between. This CDR3 region has 13 residues. Germline CDR1 MNHNY, CDR2 SVGAGI (reference sequence).

The chain's CDR3 is CSARDAQREQYF. CDR3 bases: TGCAGTGCTAGAGATGCCCAGAGGGAGCAGTACTTC. The rearrangement uses TRBV20-1 and TRBJ2-7; D not certain. This CDR3 is 12 amino acids long. The germline gives CDR1 DFQATT, CDR2 SNEGSKA (reference sequence). Trimming stripped 0 bases from V and 7 bases from J, with 10 bases between.

This rearrangement joins TRBV20-1 to TRBJ1-2, with TRBD1 identical over 8 bases. Trimming removed 3 bases from V and 0 bases from J; junction bases left unmatched: 3. CDR3 length: 14 residues. The germline V gene has CDR1 DFQATT and CDR2 SNEGSKA (reference sequence). CDR3 nucleotide sequence: TGCAGTGCTAGGGGACAGGTTTCTAACTATGGCTACACCTTC. Its translation: CSARGQVSNYGYTF.

The chain couples TRBV7-9 to TRBJ2-7; D call uncertain. Trimming cost V 3 bases and J 2 bases, with 17 bases left between them. The CDR3 extends over 16 amino acids. Germline V gene sequence: CDR1 SEHNR, CDR2 FQNEAQ (reference sequence). CDR3 DNA sequence: TGTGCCAGCAGCTTTCCCGATCAAAAGAAGACCTACGAGCAGTACTTC. Translating gives CASSFPDQKKTYEQYF.

The genes are TRBV19 and TRBJ2-1; tentative D call: TRBD1 (6 bases). The CDR3 covers 12 residues. Germline V gene sequence: CDR1 LNHDA, CDR2 SQIVND (reference sequence). Trimming stripped 4 bases from V and 9 bases from J, with 10 bases between. The CDR3 coding sequence is TGTGCCAGTAGTAGGGGGCTAGGTGAGCAGTTCTTC. Translating it yields CASSRGLGEQFF.

This clonotype was observed a few times. The J gene is TRBJ2-7, the V gene TRBV28; D is unclear. In germline, CDR1 is MDHEN, CDR2 SYDVKM. Trimming took 6 bases from V and 2 from J, leaving 11 bases between them. The CDR3 has 13 residues. CDR3: CASRMRRAYEQYF. The CDR3 coding sequence is TGTGCCAGCAGGATGCGTCGGGCCTACGAGCAGTACTTC.

The rearrangement links TRBV27 to TRBJ1-2, with D perhaps matching TRBD1 (5 bases). The germline V and J ends were trimmed by 7 bases and 1 base, with 16 bases remaining between them. CDR1 and CDR2 (germline): MNHEY, SMNVEV (reference sequence). This CDR3 has 15 amino acids. The CDR3 region is CASTAGGINNYGYTF. The CDR3 DNA is TGTGCCAGCACGGCGGGGGGGATAAATAACTATGGCTACACCTTC.

The chain has TRBV7-9 and TRBJ1-6, with 10 bases fitting TRBD1. From germline, CDR1 is SEHNR and CDR2 FQNEAQ (reference sequence). With 5 bases clipped from V and 11 bases from J, the junction kept 6 bases outside the gene matches. This CDR3 region has 14 residues. As DNA, the CDR3 is TGTGCCAGCAGCCCGGGACAGGGGAGTACACCCCTCCACTTT. It codes for CASSPGQGSTPLHF.

This clonotype was observed a few times. The V and J genes are TRBV7-9 and TRBJ2-5; D is uncertain. The V end lost 1 base, the J end lost 0 bases, and 6 bases lay between the germline ends. The CDR3 contains 14 residues. CDR1 and CDR2 (germline): SEHNR, FQNEAQ (reference sequence). The CDR3 loop reads CASSLGQYQETQYF. DNA for the CDR3: TGTGCCAGCAGCTTAGGCCAGTACCAAGAGACCCAGTACTTC.

The table lists this clonotype with a few counts. The chain has TRBV29-1 and TRBJ2-1, with D perhaps matching TRBD1 (6 bases). This CDR3 has 13 amino acids. Deletions cut 3 bases from V and 4 bases from J, with 10 bases between. Germline values: CDR1 SQVTM, CDR2 ANQGSEA. This chain's CDR3 is CSVEYREYNEQFF. The CDR3 DNA is TGCAGCGTTGAGTACAGGGAATACAATGAGCAGTTCTTC.

The genes are TRBV12-3 or TRBV12-4 and TRBJ2-1; 9 positions match TRBD1. There are 15 residues in the CDR3. Losses at the gene ends were 4 bases for V and 7 bases for J; bases not matched to a gene: 8. The CDR3 spells CASSSPGQGLNEQFF. DNA of the CDR3: TGTGCCAGCAGTTCCCCGGGACAGGGTTTGAATGAGCAGTTCTTC.